Listed below are T cell receptor beta chains from one sample, sequenced in a study of cytotoxic CD8 clonotypes in ibrutinib-treated CLL. Libraries were prepared by immunoSEQ multiplex PCR; TCRdb keeps only in-frame clonotypes and omits some of them. The sample includes over 150,000 clones, around 72% of them seen just once. Sequences were derived from PBMCs, sampled after 24 months of ibrutinib treatment. The receptors shown here come from a human donor with chronic lymphocytic leukemia. Each CDR3 is given with its conserved first and last residue. D genes are given only for firm matches. Rows may omit the clone size; those that give it use once, few, many or a size class.

J: TRBJ2-1; V: TRBV19; D: TRBD2; size: NA; length: 15; CDR3: CASSIDGGRVNEQFF; DNA: TGTGCCAGTAGTATAGATGGCGGGAGGGTCAATGAGCAGTTCTTC
J: TRBJ2-5; V: TRBV27; D: TRBD2; size: NA; length: 18; CDR3: CASSTILAGDAARETQYF; DNA: TGTGCCAGCAGTACCATACTAGCGGGAGATGCGGCAAGAGAGACCCAGTACTTC
J: TRBJ1-1; V: TRBV4-3; D: NA; size: NA; length: 18; CDR3: CASSKRRWGSVLDTEAFF; DNA: TGCGCCAGCAGCAAAAGAAGGTGGGGTTCCGTCCTGGACACTGAAGCTTTCTTT
J: TRBJ1-2; V: TRBV5-1; D: NA; size: NA; length: 13; CDR3: CASGLDRNYGYTF; DNA: TGCGCCAGCGGATTAGACAGAAACTATGGCTACACCTTC
J: TRBJ1-5; V: TRBV5-1; D: NA; size: NA; length: 13; CDR3: CASSLDNNQPQHF; DNA: TGCGCCAGCAGCTTGGACAACAATCAGCCCCAGCATTTT
J: TRBJ2-7; V: TRBV19; D: NA; size: NA; length: 13; CDR3: CASSTKAGRMVYF; DNA: TGTGCCAGTAGCACGAAAGCGGGCAGAATGGTGTACTTC
J: TRBJ2-1; V: TRBV10-1; D: TRBD2; size: NA; length: 14; CDR3: CASSVLLSGSEQFF; DNA: TGCGCCAGCAGTGTCTTATTGAGCGGGAGTGAGCAGTTCTTC
J: TRBJ2-2; V: TRBV14; D: NA; size: NA; length: 15; CDR3: CASSQAQRGSGELFF; DNA: TGTGCCAGCAGCCAAGCTCAACGGGGTTCCGGGGAGCTGTTTTTT
J: TRBJ2-1; V: TRBV9; D: NA; size: once; length: 17; CDR3: CASSPRLHPTADNEQFF; DNA: TGTGCCAGCAGCCCCCGTCTCCACCCGACAGCGGACAATGAGCAGTTCTTC
J: TRBJ2-7; V: TRBV7-9; D: TRBD2; size: NA; length: 15; CDR3: CASSSGLAYVYEQYF; DNA: TGTGCCAGCAGCTCCGGACTAGCGTACGTCTACGAGCAGTACTTC
J: TRBJ2-7; V: TRBV4-1; D: NA; size: NA; length: 11; CDR3: CASSRAYEQYF; DNA: TGCGCCAGCAGCAGAGCTTACGAGCAGTACTTC
J: TRBJ2-7; V: TRBV9; D: NA; size: NA; length: 14; CDR3: CASSPSSEFYEQYF; DNA: TGTGCCAGCAGCCCCTCTTCAGAATTCTACGAGCAGTACTTC
J: TRBJ2-5; V: TRBV11-2; D: NA; size: NA; length: 14; CDR3: CASEVGHLKETQYF; DNA: TGTGCCAGCGAGGTAGGGCACCTGAAAGAGACCCAGTACTTC
J: TRBJ1-4; V: TRBV6-6; D: NA; size: NA; length: 14; CDR3: CASSPGTGNEKLFF; DNA: TGTGCCAGCAGCCCCGGGACCGGAAATGAAAAACTGTTTTTT
J: TRBJ1-2; V: TRBV9; D: NA; size: NA; length: 16; CDR3: CASSPSEVRPFYGYTF; DNA: TGTGCCAGCAGCCCCAGTGAAGTGCGTCCTTTCTATGGCTACACCTTC
J: TRBJ2-1; V: TRBV4-2; D: NA; size: NA; length: 15; CDR3: CASSRGQGNYNEQFF; DNA: TGTGCCAGCAGCCGGGGGCAGGGAAACTACAATGAGCAGTTCTTC
J: TRBJ2-7; V: TRBV19; D: NA; size: NA; length: 13; CDR3: CASSSKGAYEQYF; DNA: TGTGCCAGTAGTTCTAAGGGCGCCTACGAGCAGTACTTC
J: TRBJ1-5; V: TRBV9; D: NA; size: NA; length: 14; CDR3: CASSVSGAVQPQHF; DNA: TGTGCCAGCAGCGTTTCGGGGGCAGTTCAGCCCCAGCATTTT
J: TRBJ2-7; V: TRBV6-1; D: TRBD2; size: NA; length: 15; CDR3: CASSEGGLAAYEQYF; DNA: TGTGCCAGCAGTGAAGGTGGACTAGCAGCCTACGAGCAGTACTTC
J: TRBJ2-3; V: TRBV5-1; D: TRBD1; size: NA; length: 14; CDR3: CASSLQGDSDTQYF; DNA: TGCGCCAGCAGCTTACAGGGGGACTCAGATACGCAGTATTTT
J: TRBJ2-7; V: TRBV27; D: TRBD1; size: NA; length: 14; CDR3: CASSFWQGVTEQYF; DNA: TGTGCCAGCAGTTTTTGGCAGGGGGTTACGGAGCAGTACTTC
J: TRBJ1-1; V: TRBV28; D: NA; size: NA; length: 13; CDR3: CASSPSRTYEAFF; DNA: TGTGCCAGCAGTCCGAGCCGGACTTATGAAGCTTTCTTT
J: TRBJ2-1; V: TRBV7-9; D: TRBD1; size: NA; length: 12; CDR3: CASSYRGDEQFF; DNA: TGTGCCAGCAGCTACAGGGGTGATGAGCAGTTCTTC
J: TRBJ2-7; V: TRBV9; D: NA; size: once; length: 15; CDR3: CASSVESGVSYEQYF; DNA: TGTGCCAGCAGCGTAGAGTCAGGGGTATCCTACGAGCAGTACTTC
J: TRBJ2-3; V: TRBV5-4; D: TRBD2; size: NA; length: 17; CDR3: CASSFDRGRKSTDTQYF; DNA: TGTGCCAGCAGCTTCGATCGCGGGAGGAAGAGCACAGATACGCAGTATTTT
J: TRBJ2-5; V: TRBV2; D: TRBD1; size: NA; length: 14; CDR3: CASSYRQGRETQYF; DNA: TGTGCCAGCAGCTATAGACAGGGACGAGAGACCCAGTACTTC
J: TRBJ2-7; V: TRBV19; D: TRBD1; size: NA; length: 16; CDR3: CASSIYPGQGLGEQYF; DNA: TGTGCCAGTAGTATCTACCCGGGACAGGGTTTAGGGGAGCAGTACTTC
J: TRBJ2-7; V: TRBV10-3; D: NA; size: few; length: 11; CDR3: CAISAVDEQYF; DNA: TGTGCCATCAGTGCTGTCGACGAGCAGTACTTC
J: TRBJ2-1; V: TRBV7-2; D: TRBD1; size: NA; length: 15; CDR3: CASSPSGTGFNEQFF; DNA: TGTGCCAGCAGCCCCTCGGGGACAGGATTCAATGAGCAGTTCTTC
J: TRBJ2-1; V: TRBV27; D: NA; size: NA; length: 16; CDR3: CASRPSGWGVRNEQFF; DNA: TGTGCCAGCAGGCCGTCCGGGTGGGGCGTACGAAATGAGCAGTTCTTC
J: TRBJ1-2; V: TRBV11-2; D: NA; size: NA; length: 16; CDR3: CASSLAGQEANYGYTF; DNA: TGTGCCAGCAGCTTAGCAGGGCAGGAAGCTAACTATGGCTACACCTTC
J: TRBJ1-4; V: TRBV13; D: NA; size: NA; length: 15; CDR3: CASSPNPTVFEKLFF; DNA: TGTGCCAGCAGCCCAAATCCTACGGTTTTTGAAAAACTGTTTTTT
J: TRBJ1-5; V: TRBV29-1; D: NA; size: NA; length: 14; CDR3: CSAVDRVAGQPQHF; DNA: TGCAGCGCAGTAGACAGAGTAGCGGGTCAGCCCCAGCATTTT
J: TRBJ2-2; V: TRBV5-1; D: NA; size: NA; length: 14; CDR3: CASNPESATGELFF; DNA: TGCGCCAGTAACCCGGAGTCGGCTACCGGGGAGCTGTTTTTT
J: TRBJ2-6; V: TRBV7-9; D: TRBD2; size: NA; length: 16; CDR3: CASSPTLAAGANVLTF; DNA: TGTGCCAGCAGCCCAACACTAGCGGCCGGGGCCAACGTCCTGACTTTC
J: TRBJ2-7; V: TRBV7-2; D: TRBD1; size: NA; length: 17; CDR3: CASSLEGTGDFHYEQYF; DNA: TGTGCCAGCAGCTTAGAGGGGACAGGGGATTTTCACTACGAGCAGTACTTC
J: TRBJ2-5; V: TRBV20-1; D: NA; size: NA; length: 10; CDR3: CSAREETQYF; DNA: TGCAGTGCCCGAGAGGAGACCCAGTACTTC
J: TRBJ2-1; V: TRBV13; D: TRBD2; size: NA; length: 16; CDR3: CASSLAGEVFNDEQFF; DNA: TGTGCCAGCAGCCTAGCGGGAGAGGTATTTAACGATGAGCAGTTCTTC
J: TRBJ1-2; V: TRBV7-2; D: NA; size: NA; length: 14; CDR3: CASSLAGASHGYTF; DNA: TGTGCCAGCAGCCTCGCAGGGGCGAGTCATGGCTACACCTTC
J: TRBJ2-5; V: TRBV19; D: TRBD2; size: NA; length: 14; CDR3: CASSALAGVETQYF; DNA: TGTGCCAGTAGTGCCCTAGCGGGAGTAGAGACCCAGTACTTC